This T cell receptor beta chain appears in the sequencing data of a study of Ad26.COV2.S vaccination and SARS-CoV-2 variants. Study-wide background: Vaccine-arm donor from the placebo-controlled COV1001 Ad26.COV2.S trial.

Unmatched junction bases numbered 7, after V lost 6 bases and J lost 5 bases. Germline CDR1 is LNHDA and CDR2 is SQIVND (reference sequence). The CDR3 sequence is 14 residues long. The study's findings and limits: Recipients of either vaccine or placebo displayed similar breadth of non-spike TCRs. Once vaccination had occurred, spike-specific CD8+ and CD4+ T cell responses reportedly showed substantial breadth.

Treatment specified: about 20 received Ad26.COV2.S at low or high dose, single or two shots; 5 received placebo; per-sample allocation not given. Samples came from day 63 after the first vaccine or placebo injection. As to this clone: Antigen: not known.

The assay was immunoSEQ multiplex PCR, and TCRdb's table has in-frame clones only and misses some. Of about 370,000 clones listed, approximately 91% are singletons. The sequenced sample was peripheral blood, obtained in a trial of Ad26.COV2.S vaccine versus placebo. The clonotype was recovered from a person aged 18 to 59 who received the Ad26.COV2.S COVID-19 vaccine or a placebo. V gene TRBV19 combines with J gene TRBJ2-1, with 7 bases that match TRBD2. CDR3 sequence reads: CASRMAGVNNEQFF. The DNA for the CDR3 is TGTGCCAGTAGGATGGCGGGAGTGAACAATGAGCAGTTCTTC.